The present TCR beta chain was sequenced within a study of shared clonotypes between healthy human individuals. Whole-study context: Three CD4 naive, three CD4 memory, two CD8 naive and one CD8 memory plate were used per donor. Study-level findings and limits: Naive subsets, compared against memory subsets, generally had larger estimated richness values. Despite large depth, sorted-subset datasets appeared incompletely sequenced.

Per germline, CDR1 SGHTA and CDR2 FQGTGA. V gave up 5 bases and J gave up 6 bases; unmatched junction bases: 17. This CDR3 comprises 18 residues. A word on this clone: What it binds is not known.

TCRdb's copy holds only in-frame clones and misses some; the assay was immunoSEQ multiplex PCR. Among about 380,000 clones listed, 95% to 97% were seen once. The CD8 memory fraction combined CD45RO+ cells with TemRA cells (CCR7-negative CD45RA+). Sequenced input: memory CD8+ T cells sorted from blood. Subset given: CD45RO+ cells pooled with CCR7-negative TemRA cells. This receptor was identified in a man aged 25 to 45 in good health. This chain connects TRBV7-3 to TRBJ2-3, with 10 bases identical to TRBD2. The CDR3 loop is CASSPYLAGVENDDTQYF. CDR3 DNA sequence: TGTGCCAGCAGCCCATATCTAGCGGGAGTAGAAAACGATGATACGCAGTATTTT. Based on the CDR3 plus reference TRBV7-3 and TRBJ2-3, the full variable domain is GAGVSQTPSNKVTEKGKYVELRCDPISGHTALYWYRQSLGQGPEFLIYFQGTGAADDSGLPNDRFFAVRPEGSVSTLKIQRTERGDSAVYLCASSPYLAGVENDDTQYFGPGTRLTVL.